This T cell receptor beta chain came from a study of T-cell memory formation after mild COVID-19. Whole-study results and caveats: Cross-reactive memory seemingly joined, as some responding clones were found in pre-infection memory.

Germline lookup yields CDR1 SGHKS and CDR2 YYEKEE (reference sequence). The CDR3 runs 16 residues. Trimming took off 1 base at V and 0 bases at J, with 10 bases between the two ends. This clonotype was detected only a few times. Its target is unknown. TCRdb fed the 5' RACE reads into MiXCR, producing one record per CDR3 protein. This table holds tens of thousands of distinct CDR3 sequences, more than 13% found once. Sequencing input: PBMCs or a T cell subset sorted from them (not recorded which). This sequence originates from a man between 18 and 35 years old who had mild COVID-19 (a few samples of this study predate the infection). Cell type and time point are not known. The chain joins TRBV5-5 to TRBJ2-2, with D perhaps matching TRBD1 (5 bases). Here the CDR3 DNA reads TGTGCCAGCAGCTTGCTAGGACAAACGAACACCGGGGAGCTGTTTTTT. Its translation: CASSLLGQTNTGELFF.